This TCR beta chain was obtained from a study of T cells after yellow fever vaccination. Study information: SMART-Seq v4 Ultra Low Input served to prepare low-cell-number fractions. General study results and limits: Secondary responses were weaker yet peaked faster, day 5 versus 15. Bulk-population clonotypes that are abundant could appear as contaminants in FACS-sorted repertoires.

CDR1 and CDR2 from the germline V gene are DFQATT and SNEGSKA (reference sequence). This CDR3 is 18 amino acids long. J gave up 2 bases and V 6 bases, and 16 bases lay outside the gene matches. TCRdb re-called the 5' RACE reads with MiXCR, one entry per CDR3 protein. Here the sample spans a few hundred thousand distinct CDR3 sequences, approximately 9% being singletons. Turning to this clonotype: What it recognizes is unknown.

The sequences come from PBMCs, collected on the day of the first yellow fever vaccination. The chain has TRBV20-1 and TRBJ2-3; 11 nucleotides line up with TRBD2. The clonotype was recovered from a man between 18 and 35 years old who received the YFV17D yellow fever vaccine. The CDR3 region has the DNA TGCAGTGCCTCCGGGCTAGCGGGGGGCCTGAGTATCACAGATACGCAGTATTTT. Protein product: CSASGLAGGLSITDTQYF.